A single sample is the source of the 22 T cell receptor beta chains below, sequenced in a study of T cell responses to AZD1222 COVID-19 vaccine. The assay was immunoSEQ multiplex PCR, and TCRdb's table has in-frame clones only and misses some. The sample includes 80,000 to 100,000 clones, around 90% of them seen just once. Material: peripheral blood, obtained on day 0 of AZD1222 vaccination. The origin of the receptors is an adult in good health.

The V gene is TRBV27, the J gene TRBJ2-3; the D gene could be TRBD1 or TRBD2 (6 bases each). This CDR3 has 14 residues. V shed 4 bases and J shed 4 bases, with 12 bases lying between them. Germline loops: CDR1 MNHEY, CDR2 SMNVEV (reference sequence). The CDR3 DNA follows: TGTGCCAGCAGTTCACGGGGGCGGCCAGATACGCAGTATTTT. This sequence encodes CASSSRGRPDTQYF.

This sequence joins TRBV27 and TRBJ1-4, with TRBD1 matching 7 bases. The V gene's germline CDR1 is MNHEY and CDR2 SMNVEV (reference sequence). Germline trimming cut 2 bases from V and 13 bases from J; bases unmatched to any gene: 13. CDR3 size: 15 residues. CDR3 nucleotides: TGTGCCAGCAGTTTAAGGGGACAGAATTATGACCCACTGTTTTTT. Translation: CASSLRGQNYDPLFF.

This sequence joins TRBV28 and TRBJ1-5; 8 bases are a match to TRBD1. The CDR3 length is 13 residues. Trimming cost V 5 bases and J 8 bases; bases outside gene matches: 5. Germline V CDR1 and CDR2: MDHEN, SYDVKM. Written as DNA, the CDR3 is TGTGCCAGCAGTCGACAGGGGTGGGAGCCCCAGCATTTT. Its translation is CASSRQGWEPQHF. The whole variable domain, filled in from reference TRBV28 and TRBJ1-5, reads DVKVTQSSRYLVKRTGEKVFLECVQDMDHENMFWYRQDPGLGLRLIYFSYDVKMKEKGDIPEGYSVSREKKERFSLILESASTNQTSMYLCASSRQGWEPQHFGDGTRLSIL.

In its sample, this clone was seen once. This sequence joins TRBV27 and TRBJ1-6; no definite D call. Per the germline V gene, CDR1 is MNHEY and CDR2 is SMNVEV (reference sequence). Trimming cost V 3 bases and J 1 base, with 10 bases left between them. The CDR3 runs 16 residues. CDR3 amino acids: CASSFWRASYNSPLHF. The CDR3 bases are TGTGCCAGCAGTTTTTGGAGGGCGTCCTATAATTCACCCCTCCACTTT.

The chain uses TRBV28 and TRBJ2-7; weak D call: TRBD1 (5 bases). The CDR3 is made up of 15 amino acids. V was trimmed by 3 bases and J by 7 bases, leaving 19 bases between them. CDR1 and CDR2 (germline): MDHEN, SYDVKM. As DNA, the CDR3 is TGTGCCAGCAGTTTTCGTGGACACTGGTCGGGTGAGCAGTACTTC. It codes for CASSFRGHWSGEQYF.

V and J are TRBV19 and TRBJ1-6; 9 nucleotides match TRBD1. This CDR3 spans 15 amino acids. J gave up 8 bases and V 5 bases, and 7 bases lay outside the gene matches. Germline V gives CDR1 LNHDA, CDR2 SQIVND (reference sequence). CDR3 DNA: TGTGCCAGTAGTCTCTCACAGGGGGCAGATTCACCCCTCCACTTT. Its translation: CASSLSQGADSPLHF.

The rearrangement joins TRBV27 to TRBJ1-2; 8 bases agree with TRBD1. The CDR3 loop spans 15 amino acids. Trimming at V came to 5 bases and at J to 4 bases, leaving 9 bases not matched to a gene. Looked up from germline, CDR1 is MNHEY and CDR2 is SMNVEV (reference sequence). Here the CDR3 DNA reads TGTGCCAGCAGTCGCCTCGGACAGGGTGCCTATGGCTACACCTTC. Translation: CASSRLGQGAYGYTF.

The count of this clone is one. This chain uses TRBV5-1 with TRBJ2-1, with 7 bases identical to TRBD1. Germline V gene data show CDR1 as SGHRS and CDR2 as YFSETQ. The length of the CDR3 is 15 residues. V lost 4 bases and J lost 2; bases outside the gene matches: 6. The CDR3 DNA is TGCGCCAGCAGCCTGACCGGGACAGCCTACAATGAGCAGTTCTTC. It encodes CASSLTGTAYNEQFF.

This clone was seen only once. The chain uses TRBV18 and TRBJ2-7; maybe TRBD2 (5 bases). The germline V gene has CDR1 KGHSH and CDR2 LQKENI. CDR3 size: 15 residues. V was cut by 0 bases and J by 7 bases, with 16 bases left in between. The CDR3 reads CASSPPSQKRGEQYF. The CDR3 coding sequence is TGTGCCAGCTCACCACCCAGTCAAAAACGGGGTGAGCAGTACTTC. Using reference TRBV18 and TRBJ2-7 for the parts outside the CDR3, the full variable domain is NAGVMQNPRHLVRRRGQEARLRCSPMKGHSHVYWYRQLPEEGLKFMVYLQKENIIDESGMPKERFSAEFPKEGPSILRIQQVVRGDSAAYFCASSPPSQKRGEQYFGPGTRLTVT.

This clone was observed a handful of times. The chain links TRBV6-1 to TRBJ2-7; D uncertain. Looked up from germline, CDR1 is MNHNS and CDR2 is SASEGT. This CDR3 is built from 13 residues. Trimming pared 3 bases from V and 7 bases from J, leaving 13 bases between. The CDR3 DNA reads TGTGCCAGCAGTGAGGGTCCCGGTAGGGAGCAGTACTTC. It yields the protein CASSEGPGREQYF.

The V call is TRBV5-4, the J call TRBJ2-1, with a weak D call TRBD1 (5 bases). With 4 bases removed from V and 4 bases from J, the gap between germline ends came to 9 bases. The CDR3 spans 13 residues. Germline V lookup: CDR1 SGHNT, CDR2 YYREEE (reference sequence). CDR3 nucleotides: TGTGCCAGCAGCCCTACAGGTTACAATGAGCAGTTCTTC. Residues: CASSPTGYNEQFF. Variable domain in full (rest from reference TRBV5-4 and TRBJ2-1): ETGVTQSPTHLIKTRGQQVTLRCSSQSGHNTVSWYQQALGQGPQFIFQYYREEENGRGNFPPRFSGLQFPNYSSELNVNALELDDSALYLCASSPTGYNEQFFGPGTRLTVL.

V is TRBV6-5 and J is TRBJ2-7; TRBD1 matches 9 bases. With V trimmed by 4 bases and J by 3 bases, 1 base remained unmatched. Germline V CDR1 and CDR2: MNHEY, SVGAGI. The CDR3 has 13 residues. The CDR3 protein is CASSSTGGYEQYF. CDR3 DNA sequence: TGTGCCAGCAGTTCGACAGGGGGCTACGAGCAGTACTTC.

The V call is TRBV27, the J call TRBJ2-5; TRBD1 agrees at 9 bases. This CDR3 region has 14 residues. Germline loops: CDR1 MNHEY, CDR2 SMNVEV (reference sequence). V shed 2 bases, J shed 5 bases, and the junction held 3 bases outside the gene matches. CDR3 nucleotide sequence: TGTGCCAGCAGTTTAAGGACAGGGGCGGAGACCCAGTACTTC. Amino acid sequence: CASSLRTGAETQYF.

The CDR3 protein is CASSPPGGIYNEQFF. The CDR3 nucleotides read TGTGCCAGCAGCCCACCCGGCGGGATTTACAATGAGCAGTTCTTC. The genes are TRBV5-4 and TRBJ2-1; D possibly corresponds to TRBD2 (6 bases). This CDR3 comprises 15 residues. Germline loops: CDR1 SGHNT, CDR2 YYREEE (reference sequence). The ends were cut back, 4 bases at V and 4 bases at J, with 15 bases in the middle.

This clone was seen a handful of times. V and J are TRBV19 and TRBJ1-1, with 8 bases identical to TRBD1. The CDR3 extends over 14 amino acids. The V segment lost 1 base and the J segment 4 bases; nucleotides outside the gene matches: 2. Germline values: CDR1 LNHDA, CDR2 SQIVND (reference sequence). CDR3 loop: CASSIVDRGTEAFF. In DNA, the CDR3 is TGTGCCAGTAGTATAGTAGACAGGGGCACTGAAGCTTTCTTT.

The V gene is TRBV19, the J gene TRBJ2-3; D not certain. Germline V gene sequence: CDR1 LNHDA, CDR2 SQIVND (reference sequence). The CDR3 extends over 13 amino acids. V was pared by 1 base and J by 0 bases, with 2 bases between. The CDR3 loop reads CASSIGSTDTQYF. DNA of the CDR3: TGTGCCAGTAGTATAGGGAGCACAGATACGCAGTATTTT.

This chain uses TRBV27 with TRBJ2-1; 7 nucleotides line up with TRBD2. CDR3 length equals 15 residues. The germline CDR1 and CDR2 sequences are MNHEY and SMNVEV (reference sequence). Trimming removed 7 bases from V and 9 bases from J; junction bases left unmatched: 15. CDR3 loop: CASKLGLYSLSEQFF. The CDR3, as DNA: TGTGCCAGCAAACTGGGACTATACTCCCTTTCTGAGCAGTTCTTC.

The chain couples TRBV7-3 to TRBJ1-6; 7 nucleotides line up with TRBD1. With V trimmed by 2 bases and J by 7 bases, 2 bases remained unmatched. CDR3 length: 14 residues. Germline V gene lookup returns CDR1 SGHTA and CDR2 FQGTGA. This CDR3 reads CASSLGTENSPLHF. The CDR3 DNA sequence: TGTGCCAGCAGCTTAGGGACAGAAAATTCACCCCTCCACTTT.

Points on this clone: The junction departs from the called germline gene at one end, perhaps through a read error. J is TRBJ2-1 and V is TRBV10-3; 8 bases fit TRBD1. The CDR3 is made up of 14 amino acids. CDR1 ENHRY and CDR2 SYGVKD come from the germline V gene. CDR3 coding DNA: TGTGCCATCAGTGAGTCGACCCTGGGACAGGACTCGATCTTC. This codes for CAISESTLGQDSIF.

This clone was seen a handful of times. The chain couples TRBV7-2 to TRBJ2-2, with no clear D. In germline, CDR1 is SGHTA, CDR2 FQGNSA. Between the trimmed V and J ends, which lost 1 base and 7 bases, there was a span of 7 bases. The CDR3 runs to 13 residues. The CDR3 loop is CASSLEGFGELFF. CDR3 nucleotide sequence: TGTGCCAGCAGCTTAGAAGGGTTCGGGGAGCTGTTTTTT. Variable domain in full (rest from reference TRBV7-2 and TRBJ2-2): GAGVSQSPSNKVTEKGKDVELRCDPISGHTALYWYRQSLGQGLEFLIYFQGNSAPDKSGLPSDRFSAERTGGSVSTLTIQRTQQEDSAVYLCASSLEGFGELFFGEGSRLTVL.

The CDR3 loop is CASSPPTSGSGGTQYF. CDR3 DNA sequence: TGTGCCAGCTCACCACCAACTAGCGGGAGCGGGGGTACGCAGTATTTT. The chain couples TRBV18 to TRBJ2-3; 11 bases agree with TRBD2. CDR1 and CDR2 from the germline V gene are KGHSH and LQKENI. The CDR3 totals 16 residues. V dropped 0 bases and J dropped 8; count of bases not matched to a gene: 7.

The CDR3: CASSLVGTGAGDTQYF. CDR3 nucleotide sequence: TGTGCCAGCAGCTTAGTTGGGACAGGGGCTGGAGATACGCAGTATTTT. V usage is TRBV7-2 and J usage is TRBJ2-3; TRBD1 aligns across 10 bases. The CDR3 loop spans 16 amino acids. Per germline, CDR1 SGHTA and CDR2 FQGNSA. V was pared by 1 base and J by 5 bases, with 6 bases of the junction left unmatched.